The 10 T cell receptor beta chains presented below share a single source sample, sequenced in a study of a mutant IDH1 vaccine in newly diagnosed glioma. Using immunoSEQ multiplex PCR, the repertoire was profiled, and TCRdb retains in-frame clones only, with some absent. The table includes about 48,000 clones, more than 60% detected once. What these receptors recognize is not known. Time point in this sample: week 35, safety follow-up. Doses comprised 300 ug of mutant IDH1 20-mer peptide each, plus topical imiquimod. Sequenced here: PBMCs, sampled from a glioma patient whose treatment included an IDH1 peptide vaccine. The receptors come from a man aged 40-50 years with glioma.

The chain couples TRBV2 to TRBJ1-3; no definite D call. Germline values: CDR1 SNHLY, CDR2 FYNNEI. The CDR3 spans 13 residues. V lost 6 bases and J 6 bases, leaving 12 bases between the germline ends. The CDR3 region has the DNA TGTGCCAGCAGATCAAATGCGGAAAACACCATATATTTT. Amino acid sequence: CASRSNAENTIYF.

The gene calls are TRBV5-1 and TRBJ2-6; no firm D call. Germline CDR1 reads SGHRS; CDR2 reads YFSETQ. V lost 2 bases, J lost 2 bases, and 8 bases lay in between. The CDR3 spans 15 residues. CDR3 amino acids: CASSFGSAGANVLTF. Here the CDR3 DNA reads TGCGCCAGCAGCTTTGGTTCAGCTGGGGCCAACGTCCTGACTTTC.

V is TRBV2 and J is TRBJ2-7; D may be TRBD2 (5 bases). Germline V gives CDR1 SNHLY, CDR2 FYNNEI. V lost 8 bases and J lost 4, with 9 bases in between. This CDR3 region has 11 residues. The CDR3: CASLTGYEQYF. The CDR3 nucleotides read TGTGCCAGCTTAACGGGGTACGAGCAGTACTTC.

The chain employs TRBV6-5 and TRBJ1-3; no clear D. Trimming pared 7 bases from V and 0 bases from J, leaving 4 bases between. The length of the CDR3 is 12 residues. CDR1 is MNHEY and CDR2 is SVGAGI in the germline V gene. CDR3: CASKSSGNTIYF. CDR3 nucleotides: TGTGCCAGCAAGAGCTCTGGAAACACCATATATTTT.

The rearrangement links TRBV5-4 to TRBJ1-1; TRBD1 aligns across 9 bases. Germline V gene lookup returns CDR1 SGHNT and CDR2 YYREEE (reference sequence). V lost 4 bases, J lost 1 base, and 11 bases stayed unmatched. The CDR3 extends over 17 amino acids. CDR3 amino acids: CASSRVTGGDTNTEAFF. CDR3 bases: TGTGCCAGCAGCCGTGTTACAGGGGGCGACACGAACACTGAAGCTTTCTTT.

CDR3: CASSEPGTHEQYF. CDR3 sequence (DNA): TGTGCCAGCAGTGAGCCCGGGACACACGAGCAGTACTTC. The V call is TRBV25-1, the J call TRBJ2-7; a possible D gene is TRBD1 (6 bases). V lost 3 bases and J 5 bases, leaving 11 bases between the germline ends. The CDR3 covers 13 residues. Per germline, CDR1 MGHDK and CDR2 SYGVNS.

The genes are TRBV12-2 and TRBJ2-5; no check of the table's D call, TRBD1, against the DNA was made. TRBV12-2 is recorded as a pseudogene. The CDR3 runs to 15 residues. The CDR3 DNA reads TGTGCAAGTCGCTTAGCAGAGGGACAGCAAGAGACCCAGTACTTC. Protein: CASRLAEGQQETQYF.

In nucleotides, the CDR3 is TGTGCCTGGACCCCCGGCAGCCTCAATCAGCCCCAGCATTTT. Translation: CAWTPGSLNQPQHF. The chain carries TRBV30 and TRBJ1-5; no reliable D call. CDR1 is GTSNPN and CDR2 is SVGIG in the germline V gene (reference sequence). The CDR3 is 14 amino acids. V lost 4 bases, J lost 3 bases, and 13 bases lay in between.

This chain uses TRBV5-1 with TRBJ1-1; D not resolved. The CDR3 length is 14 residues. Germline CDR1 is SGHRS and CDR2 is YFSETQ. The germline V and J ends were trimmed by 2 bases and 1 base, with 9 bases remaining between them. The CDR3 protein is CASSLKTPNTEAFF. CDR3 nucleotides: TGCGCCAGCAGCTTAAAGACACCGAACACTGAAGCTTTCTTT.

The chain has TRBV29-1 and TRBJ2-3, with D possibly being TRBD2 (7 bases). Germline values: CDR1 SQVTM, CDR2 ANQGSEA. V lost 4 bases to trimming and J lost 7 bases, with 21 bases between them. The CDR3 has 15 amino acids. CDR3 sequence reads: CSVVGGGDRGYTQYF. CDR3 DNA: TGCAGCGTTGTAGGAGGGGGGGACCGTGGTTATACGCAGTATTTT.